A single sample is the source of the 6 T cell receptor beta chains below, sequenced in a study of blood T cell repertoires in COVID-19. TCRdb's copy holds only in-frame clones and misses some; the assay was immunoSEQ multiplex PCR. Found here are tens of thousands of clones, 75% to 95% of them singletons; the top ten hold 10% to 15%. Material: peripheral blood. These receptors were taken from a human donor with active COVID-19. The donor label of this sample is uncertain.

This clone was observed a few times. V and J are TRBV9 and TRBJ2-7, with 7 bases identical to TRBD2. Germline V CDR1 and CDR2: SGDLS, YYNGEE. V gave up 0 bases and J gave up 2 bases; unmatched junction bases: 5. The CDR3 runs 15 residues. CDR3 sequence (DNA): TGTGCCAGCAGCGTAGCTCAAAGCGGGGCCTACGAGCAGTACTTC. Protein: CASSVAQSGAYEQYF.

V gene TRBV25-1 combines with J gene TRBJ2-5, with 9 bases aligning to TRBD2. The V gene end was trimmed by 3 bases and the J gene end by 4 bases; junction bases not matched to a gene: 12. Germline assignment: CDR1 MGHDK and CDR2 SYGVNS. This CDR3 contains 17 residues. DNA of the CDR3: TGTGCCAGCAGTGAGACCACCGGGACTAGCATCACAGAGACCCAGTACTTC. Translation: CASSETTGTSITETQYF.

The V call is TRBV5-1, the J call TRBJ2-2, with 12 bases lining up with TRBD2. Germline V gene data show CDR1 as SGHRS and CDR2 as YFSETQ. The CDR3 is made up of 16 amino acids. Unmatched junction bases numbered 4, after V lost 3 bases and J lost 4 bases. The CDR3 DNA follows: TGCGCCAGCAGCTGGGGACTAGCGGGTGTCACCGGGGAGCTGTTTTTT. It yields the protein CASSWGLAGVTGELFF.

This clone is a singleton in its sample. The J gene is TRBJ2-3, the V gene TRBV18; TRBD2 agrees at 10 bases. This CDR3 has 15 amino acids. Trimming took 2 bases from V and 1 from J; bases not matched to a gene: 0. Germline CDR1 KGHSH, CDR2 LQKENI. As DNA, the CDR3 is TGTGCCAGCTCACCAGGACTAGCGGGCACAGATACGCAGTATTTT. Its protein is CASSPGLAGTDTQYF.

J is TRBJ1-5 and V is TRBV28, with 7 bases matching TRBD1. This CDR3 region has 14 residues. Germline V CDR1 and CDR2: MDHEN, SYDVKM. With 6 bases clipped from V and 10 bases from J, the junction kept 12 bases outside the gene matches. The CDR3 coding sequence is TGTGCCAGCAGACCCGGGACAGCCCTATTCCCCCAGCATTTT. It codes for CASRPGTALFPQHF.

Regarding this clone: A read error may produce the germline difference seen at one junction end. This chain connects TRBV27 to TRBJ2-1; D is possibly TRBD2 (6 bases). This CDR3 has 13 amino acids. Germline assignment: CDR1 MNHEY and CDR2 SMNVEV (reference sequence). In nucleotides, the CDR3 is TGTGCCAGCAGTTTACCCTGGACGGAGGGCTTGATCTTC. Translating it yields CASSLPWTEGLIF.